This TCR beta chain was retrieved from a study of control samples from healthy donors and cancer patients. Libraries were prepared by immunoSEQ multiplex PCR; TCRdb keeps only in-frame clonotypes and omits some of them. The sample lists 130,000 to 150,000 clones; 93% were seen once. Looked up from germline, CDR1 is SEHNR and CDR2 is FQNEAQ (reference sequence). The CDR3 is 15 residues long. V lost 5 bases to trimming and J lost 9 bases; unmatched junction nucleotides: 6. The gene calls are TRBV7-9 and TRBJ2-1; 14 bases match TRBD2. Sequencing input: blood. The origin of this receptor is a man aged 18 to 30 in good health. Here the CDR3 reads CASSHSGLAGVEQFF. CDR3 nucleotide sequence: TGTGCCAGCAGCCACTCGGGACTAGCGGGAGTTGAGCAGTTCTTC.